What follows are 9 T cell receptor beta chains derived from one specimen sequenced in a study of cytomegalovirus exposure and HLA in healthy donors (TCRdb year 2017). The library was generated by the immunoSEQ multiplex PCR assay. For the multiplex PCR, a mixture combining 60 forward primers for TCR Vbeta segments and 13 reverse primers for TCR Jbeta segments was used. TCRdb retrieved this table from immuneACCESS and kept in-frame rearrangements only. Not all clones are present; in checked studies, unresolved V genes account for under half, and no reason is known for the remainder. The sample table records 150,000 to 180,000 clones; roughly 72% of these occur just once. The top ten clones comprise 2.1% of the sample. Sample: PBMCs. These receptors were taken from a man under 40 in good health and CMV-seronegative.

This chain uses TRBV4-3 with TRBJ1-1; D remains unclear. CDR3 size: 16 residues. Trimming left V 0 bases short and J 0 bases short, with 11 bases between. Germline CDR1 LGHNA, CDR2 YSLEER. In nucleotides, the CDR3 is TGCGCCAGCAGCCAAGAAATAAACAGCCTGAACACTGAAGCTTTCTTT. Its protein product is CASSQEINSLNTEAFF.

The rearrangement uses TRBV19 and TRBJ1-1; TRBD1 aligns across 9 bases. The CDR3 has 15 amino acids. V trimming: 5 bases; J trimming: 5 bases; junction bases outside the gene matches: 9. Germline values: CDR1 LNHDA, CDR2 SQIVND (reference sequence). CDR3 nucleotide sequence: TGTGCCAGTAGTCTTCGACAGGGGGTCGGGACTGAAGCTTTCTTT. Translation gives CASSLRQGVGTEAFF.

This clone was detected only once. DNA of the CDR3: TGTGCCAGCAGCTTGGAACCGGACAGTTTATCACCCCTCCACTTT. Its translation: CASSLEPDSLSPLHF. This rearrangement joins TRBV5-6 to TRBJ1-6; a weak D match, TRBD1 (6 bases). The CDR3 loop spans 15 amino acids. In germline, CDR1 is SGHDT, CDR2 YYEEEE. The ends were cut back, 0 bases at V and 10 bases at J, with 14 bases in the middle.

This chain joins TRBV7-2 and TRBJ2-4; 13 bases map to TRBD2. The ends lost 5 bases at V and 5 bases at J; junction bases unmatched: 6. The CDR3 runs 16 residues. From germline, CDR1 is SGHTA and CDR2 FQGNSA. The CDR3 reads CASSKTSGGAQNIQYF. CDR3 nucleotides: TGTGCCAGCAGCAAAACTAGCGGGGGGGCCCAAAACATTCAGTACTTC.

The sample holds a few counts of this clone. The chain uses TRBV5-1 and TRBJ2-7; 10 bases are a match to TRBD2. CDR3 length: 13 amino acids. Germline lookup yields CDR1 SGHRS and CDR2 YFSETQ. J was trimmed by 6 bases and V by 0 bases; bases with no gene match: 0. The CDR3 here is CASSLASGGEQYF. CDR3 sequence (DNA): TGCGCCAGCAGCTTGGCTAGCGGGGGCGAGCAGTACTTC.

Only one count was recorded for this clone. The chain links TRBV5-6 to TRBJ2-3; 8 nucleotides match TRBD2. Germline CDR1 reads SGHDT; CDR2 reads YYEEEE. The junction had 6 bases not matched to a gene; V was cut back by 0 bases and J by 9 bases. The CDR3 contains 14 residues. CDR3 loop: CASSLGTSFETQYF. CDR3 nucleotides: TGTGCCAGCAGCTTGGGGACTAGCTTCGAGACGCAGTATTTT. Looking up the rest from reference TRBV5-6 and TRBJ2-3 gives the full variable domain: DAGVTQSPTHLIKTRGQQVTLRCSPKSGHDTVSWYQQALGQGPQFIFQYYEEEERQRGNFPDRFSGHQFPNYSSELNVNALLLGDSALYLCASSLGTSFETQYFGPGTRLTVL.

The chain recombines TRBV7-2 with TRBJ1-2; 8 nucleotides line up with TRBD1. The germline CDR1 and CDR2 sequences are SGHTA and FQGNSA. This CDR3 is 13 amino acids long. The V segment lost 4 bases and the J segment 7 bases; nucleotides outside the gene matches: 5. Here the CDR3 reads CASSSTGAGGYTF. The DNA of the CDR3 is TGTGCCAGCAGCTCGACAGGGGCCGGTGGCTACACCTTC.

The rearrangement joins TRBV6-5 to TRBJ1-4; D perhaps matches TRBD1 (6 bases). V was pared by 8 bases and J by 8 bases, with 12 bases between. Germline V gene data show CDR1 as MNHEY and CDR2 as SVGAGI. This CDR3 is 12 amino acids long. The CDR3: CASRSGEEKLFF. The DNA for the CDR3 is TGTGCCAGCCGCTCAGGGGAGGAAAAACTGTTTTTT.

The rearrangement joins TRBV10-3 to TRBJ1-2, with D perhaps matching TRBD1 (5 bases). V dropped 0 bases and J dropped 6 bases, with 5 bases sitting between them. The CDR3 length is 12 residues. The germline V gene has CDR1 ENHRY and CDR2 SYGVKD. CDR3 bases: TGTGCCATCAGTGAGTCCAGGGATGGCTACACCTTC. The encoded protein is CAISESRDGYTF.